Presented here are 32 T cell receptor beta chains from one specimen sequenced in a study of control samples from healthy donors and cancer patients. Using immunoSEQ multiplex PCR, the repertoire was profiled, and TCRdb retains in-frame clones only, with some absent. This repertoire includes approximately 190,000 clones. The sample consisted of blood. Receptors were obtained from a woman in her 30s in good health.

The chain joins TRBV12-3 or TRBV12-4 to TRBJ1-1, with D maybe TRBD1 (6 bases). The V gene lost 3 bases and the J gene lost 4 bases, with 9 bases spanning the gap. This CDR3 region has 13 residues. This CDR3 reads CASSFDRPTEAFF. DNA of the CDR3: TGTGCCAGCAGTTTCGACAGGCCCACTGAAGCTTTCTTT.

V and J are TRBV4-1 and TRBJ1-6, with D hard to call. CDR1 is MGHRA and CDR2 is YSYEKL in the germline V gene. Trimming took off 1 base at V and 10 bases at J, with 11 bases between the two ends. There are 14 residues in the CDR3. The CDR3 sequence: CASSQVLMLSPLHF. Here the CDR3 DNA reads TGCGCCAGCAGCCAAGTCCTGATGCTGTCACCCCTCCACTTT.

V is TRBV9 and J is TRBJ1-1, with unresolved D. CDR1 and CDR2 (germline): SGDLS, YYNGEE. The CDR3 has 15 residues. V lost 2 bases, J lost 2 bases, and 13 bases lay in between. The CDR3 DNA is TGTGCCAGCAGCGTTCTCCCCACGGGAAACACTGAAGCTTTCTTT. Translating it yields CASSVLPTGNTEAFF.

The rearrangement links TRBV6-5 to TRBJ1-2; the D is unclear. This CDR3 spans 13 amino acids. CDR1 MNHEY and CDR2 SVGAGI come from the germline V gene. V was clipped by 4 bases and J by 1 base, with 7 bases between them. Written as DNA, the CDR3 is TGTGCCAGCAGTTCGGGCCTTAACTATGGCTACACCTTC. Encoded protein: CASSSGLNYGYTF.

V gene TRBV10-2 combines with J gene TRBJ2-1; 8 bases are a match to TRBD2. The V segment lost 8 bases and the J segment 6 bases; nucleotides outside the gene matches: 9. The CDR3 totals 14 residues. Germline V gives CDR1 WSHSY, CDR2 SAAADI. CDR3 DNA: TGCGCCAGCCATGAGGCGGGGGGCCCCAATGAGCAGTTCTTC. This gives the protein CASHEAGGPNEQFF.

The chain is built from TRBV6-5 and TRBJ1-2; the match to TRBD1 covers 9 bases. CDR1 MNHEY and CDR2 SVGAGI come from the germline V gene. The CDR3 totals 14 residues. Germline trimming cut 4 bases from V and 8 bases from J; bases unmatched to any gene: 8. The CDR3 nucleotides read TGTGCCAGCAGTTTTGGGGACAGGGTAGGAGGCTACACCTTC. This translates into CASSFGDRVGGYTF.

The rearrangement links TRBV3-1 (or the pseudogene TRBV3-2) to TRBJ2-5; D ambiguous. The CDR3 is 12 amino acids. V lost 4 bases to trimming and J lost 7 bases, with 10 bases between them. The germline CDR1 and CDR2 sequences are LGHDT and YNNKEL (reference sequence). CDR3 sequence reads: CASSLDPRTQYF. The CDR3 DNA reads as TGTGCCAGCAGCCTCGACCCGAGGACCCAGTACTTC.

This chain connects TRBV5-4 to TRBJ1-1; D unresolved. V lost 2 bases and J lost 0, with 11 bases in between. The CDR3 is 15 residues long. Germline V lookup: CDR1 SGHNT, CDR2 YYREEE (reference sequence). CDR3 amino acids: CASSFGPTLNTEAFF. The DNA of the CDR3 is TGTGCCAGCAGCTTTGGACCGACTCTGAACACTGAAGCTTTCTTT.

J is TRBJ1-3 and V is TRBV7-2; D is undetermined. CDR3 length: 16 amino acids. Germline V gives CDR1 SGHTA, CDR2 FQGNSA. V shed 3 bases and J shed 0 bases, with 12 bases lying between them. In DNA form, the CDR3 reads TGTGCCAGCAGCTTTAACACCCTGAGCTCTGGAAACACCATATATTTT. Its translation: CASSFNTLSSGNTIYF. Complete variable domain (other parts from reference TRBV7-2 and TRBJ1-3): GAGVSQSPSNKVTEKGKDVELRCDPISGHTALYWYRQSLGQGLEFLIYFQGNSAPDKSGLPSDRFSAERTGGSVSTLTIQRTQQEDSAVYLCASSFNTLSSGNTIYFGEGSWLTVV.

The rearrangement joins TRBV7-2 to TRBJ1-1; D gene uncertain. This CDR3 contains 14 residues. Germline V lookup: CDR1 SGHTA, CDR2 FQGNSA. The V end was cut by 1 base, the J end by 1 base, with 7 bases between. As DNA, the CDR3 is TGTGCCAGCAGCTTAGAAAAGAAGAACACTGAAGCTTTCTTT. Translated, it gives CASSLEKKNTEAFF. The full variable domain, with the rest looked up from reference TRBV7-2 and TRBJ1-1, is GAGVSQSPSNKVTEKGKDVELRCDPISGHTALYWYRQSLGQGLEFLIYFQGNSAPDKSGLPSDRFSAERTGGSVSTLTIQRTQQEDSAVYLCASSLEKKNTEAFFGQGTRLTVV.

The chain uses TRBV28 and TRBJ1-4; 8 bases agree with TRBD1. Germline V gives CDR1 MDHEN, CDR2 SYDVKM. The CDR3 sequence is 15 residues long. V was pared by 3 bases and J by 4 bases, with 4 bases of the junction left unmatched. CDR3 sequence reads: CASSLEGQVNEKLFF. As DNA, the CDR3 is TGTGCCAGCAGTTTGGAGGGACAGGTTAATGAAAAACTGTTTTTT.

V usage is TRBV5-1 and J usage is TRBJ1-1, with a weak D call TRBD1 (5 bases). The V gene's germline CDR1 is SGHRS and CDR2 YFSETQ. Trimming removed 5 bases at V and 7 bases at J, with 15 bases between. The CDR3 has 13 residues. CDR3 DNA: TGCGCCAGCAGGGGAGCTCGGGGGAATGAAGCTTTCTTT. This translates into CASRGARGNEAFF.

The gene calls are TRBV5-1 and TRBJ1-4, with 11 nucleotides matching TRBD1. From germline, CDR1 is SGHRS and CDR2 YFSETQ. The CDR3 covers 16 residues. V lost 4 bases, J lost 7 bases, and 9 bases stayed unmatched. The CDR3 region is CASSLTGQGAGEKLFF. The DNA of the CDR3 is TGCGCCAGCAGCCTAACTGGACAGGGGGCCGGTGAAAAACTGTTTTTT.

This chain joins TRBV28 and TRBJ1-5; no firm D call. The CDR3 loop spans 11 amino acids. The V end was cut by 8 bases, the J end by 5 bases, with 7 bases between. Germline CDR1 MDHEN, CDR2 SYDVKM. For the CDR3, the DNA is TGTGCCAGCTCCGCGTATCAGCCCCAGCATTTT. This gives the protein CASSAYQPQHF.

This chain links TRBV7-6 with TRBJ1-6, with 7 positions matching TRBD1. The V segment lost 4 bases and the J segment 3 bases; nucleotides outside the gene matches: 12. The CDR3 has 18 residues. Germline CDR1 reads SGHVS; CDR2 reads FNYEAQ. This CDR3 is CASSSESAGQLYNSPLHF. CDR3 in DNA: TGTGCCAGCAGCTCCGAGAGTGCGGGACAGCTCTATAATTCACCCCTCCACTTT.

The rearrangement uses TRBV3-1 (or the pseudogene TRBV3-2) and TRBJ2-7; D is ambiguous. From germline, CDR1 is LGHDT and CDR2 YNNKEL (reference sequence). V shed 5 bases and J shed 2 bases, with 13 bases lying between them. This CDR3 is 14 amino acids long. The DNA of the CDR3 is TGTGCCAGCAGCTCGAGACGGAGTCCCTACGAGCAGTACTTC. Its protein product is CASSSRRSPYEQYF.

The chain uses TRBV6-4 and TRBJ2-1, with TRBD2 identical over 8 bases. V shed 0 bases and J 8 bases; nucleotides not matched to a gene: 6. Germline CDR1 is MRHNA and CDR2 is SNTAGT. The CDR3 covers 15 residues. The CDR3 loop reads CASSDSRAGGHEQFF. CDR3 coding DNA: TGTGCCAGCAGTGACTCGAGGGCGGGGGGCCATGAGCAGTTCTTC.

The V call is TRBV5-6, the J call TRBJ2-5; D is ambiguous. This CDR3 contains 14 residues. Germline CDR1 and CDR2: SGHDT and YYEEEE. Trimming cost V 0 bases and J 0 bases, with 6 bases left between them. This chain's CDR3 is CASSLEAYQETQYF. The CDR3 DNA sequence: TGTGCCAGCAGCTTGGAGGCGTACCAAGAGACCCAGTACTTC.

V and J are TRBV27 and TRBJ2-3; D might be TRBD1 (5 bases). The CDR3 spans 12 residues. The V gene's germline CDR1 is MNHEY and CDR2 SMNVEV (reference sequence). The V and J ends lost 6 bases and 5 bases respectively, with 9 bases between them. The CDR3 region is CASRTAGDTQYF. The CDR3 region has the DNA TGTGCCAGCAGGACAGCCGGAGATACGCAGTATTTT.

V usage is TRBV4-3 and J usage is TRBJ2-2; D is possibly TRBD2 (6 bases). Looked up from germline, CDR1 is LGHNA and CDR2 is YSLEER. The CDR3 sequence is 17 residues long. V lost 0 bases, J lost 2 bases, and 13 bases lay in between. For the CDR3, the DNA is TGCGCCAGCAGCCAAGATTATGGGACTTCCAACACCGGGGAGCTGTTTTTT. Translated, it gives CASSQDYGTSNTGELFF.

The CDR3 DNA reads as TGTGCCAGCAGCTTGCTCGGAATCAATCAGCCCCAGCATTTT. Protein: CASSLLGINQPQHF. The rearrangement uses TRBV7-9 and TRBJ1-5, with D unresolved. The V gene lost 3 bases and the J gene lost 3 bases, with 9 bases spanning the gap. CDR1 is SEHNR and CDR2 is FQNEAQ in the germline V gene (reference sequence). There are 14 residues in the CDR3.

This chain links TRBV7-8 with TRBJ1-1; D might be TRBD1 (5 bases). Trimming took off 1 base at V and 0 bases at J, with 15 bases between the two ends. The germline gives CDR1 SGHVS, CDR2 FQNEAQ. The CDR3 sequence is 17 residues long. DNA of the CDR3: TGTGCCAGCAGCTTAGATGTTGGGGACCGCGTGAACACTGAAGCTTTCTTT. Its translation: CASSLDVGDRVNTEAFF. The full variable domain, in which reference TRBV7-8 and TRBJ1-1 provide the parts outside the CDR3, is GAGVSQSPRYKVAKRGQDVALRCDPISGHVSLFWYQQALGQGPEFLTYFQNEAQLDKSGLPSDRFFAERPEGSVSTLKIQRTQQEDSAVYLCASSLDVGDRVNTEAFFGQGTRLTVV.

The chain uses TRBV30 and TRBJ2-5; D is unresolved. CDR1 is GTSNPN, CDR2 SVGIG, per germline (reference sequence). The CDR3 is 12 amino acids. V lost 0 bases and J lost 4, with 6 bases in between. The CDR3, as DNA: TGTGCCTGGAGTGTTATCCGAGAGACCCAGTACTTC. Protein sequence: CAWSVIRETQYF. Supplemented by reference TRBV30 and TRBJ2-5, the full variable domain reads SQTIHQWPATLVQPVGSPLSLECTVEGTSNPNLYWYRQAAGRGLQLLFYSVGIGQISSEVPQNLSASRPQDRQFILSSKKLLLSDSGFYLCAWSVIRETQYFGPGTRLLVL.

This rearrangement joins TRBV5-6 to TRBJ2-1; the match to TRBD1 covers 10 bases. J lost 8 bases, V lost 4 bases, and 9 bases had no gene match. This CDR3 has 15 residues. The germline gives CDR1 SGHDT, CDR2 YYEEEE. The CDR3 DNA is TGTGCCAGCAGCATCGGGACAGGGGTTTTTTATGAGCAGTTCTTC. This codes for CASSIGTGVFYEQFF.

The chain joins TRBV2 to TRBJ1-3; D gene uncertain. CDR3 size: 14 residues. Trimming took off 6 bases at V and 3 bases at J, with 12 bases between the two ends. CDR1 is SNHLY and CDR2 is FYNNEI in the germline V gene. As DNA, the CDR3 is TGTGCCAGCAGGTCACAGAACATTGGAAACACCATATATTTT. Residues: CASRSQNIGNTIYF. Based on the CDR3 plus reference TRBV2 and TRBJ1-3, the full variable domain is EPEVTQTPSHQVTQMGQEVILRCVPISNHLYFYWYRQILGQKVEFLVSFYNNEISEKSEIFDDQFSVERPDGSNFTLKIRSTKLEDSAMYFCASRSQNIGNTIYFGEGSWLTVV.

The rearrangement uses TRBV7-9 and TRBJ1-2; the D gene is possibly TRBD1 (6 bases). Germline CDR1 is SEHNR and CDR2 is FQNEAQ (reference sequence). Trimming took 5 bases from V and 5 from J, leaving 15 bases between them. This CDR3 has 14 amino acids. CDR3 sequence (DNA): TGTGCCAGCAGCCCTTTGGGGGCTGGGTATGGCTACACCTTC. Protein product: CASSPLGAGYGYTF.

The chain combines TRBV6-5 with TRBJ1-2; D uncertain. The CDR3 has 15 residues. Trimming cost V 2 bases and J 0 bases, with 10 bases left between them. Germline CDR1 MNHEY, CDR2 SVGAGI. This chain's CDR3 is CASSYGGSANYGYTF. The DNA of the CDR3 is TGTGCCAGCAGTTACGGAGGCTCAGCTAACTATGGCTACACCTTC.

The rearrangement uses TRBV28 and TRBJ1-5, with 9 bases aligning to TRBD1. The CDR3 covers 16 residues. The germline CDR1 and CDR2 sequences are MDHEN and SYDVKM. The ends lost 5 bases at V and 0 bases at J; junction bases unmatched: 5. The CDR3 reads CASSHRTGVSNQPQHF. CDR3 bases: TGTGCCAGCAGTCACCGGACAGGGGTTAGCAATCAGCCCCAGCATTTT.

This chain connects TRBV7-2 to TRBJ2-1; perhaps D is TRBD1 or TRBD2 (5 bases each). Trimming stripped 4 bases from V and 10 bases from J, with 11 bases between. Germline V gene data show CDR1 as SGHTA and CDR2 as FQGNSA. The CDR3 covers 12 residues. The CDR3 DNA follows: TGTGCCAGCAGCTCGGGGCGCTCCGAGCAGTTCTTC. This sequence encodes CASSSGRSEQFF.

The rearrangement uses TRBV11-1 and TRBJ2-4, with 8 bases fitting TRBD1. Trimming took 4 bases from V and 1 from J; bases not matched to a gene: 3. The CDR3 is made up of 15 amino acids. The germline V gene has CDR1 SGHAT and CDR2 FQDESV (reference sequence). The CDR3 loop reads CASSSYRGAKNIQYF. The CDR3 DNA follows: TGTGCCAGCAGCTCCTACAGGGGGGCCAAAAACATTCAGTACTTC.

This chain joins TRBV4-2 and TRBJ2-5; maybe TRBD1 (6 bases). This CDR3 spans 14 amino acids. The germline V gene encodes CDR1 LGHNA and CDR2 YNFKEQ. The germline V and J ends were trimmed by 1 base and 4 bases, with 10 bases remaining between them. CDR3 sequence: CASSQVDSGETQYF. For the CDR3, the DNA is TGTGCCAGCAGCCAAGTGGACAGCGGAGAGACCCAGTACTTC.

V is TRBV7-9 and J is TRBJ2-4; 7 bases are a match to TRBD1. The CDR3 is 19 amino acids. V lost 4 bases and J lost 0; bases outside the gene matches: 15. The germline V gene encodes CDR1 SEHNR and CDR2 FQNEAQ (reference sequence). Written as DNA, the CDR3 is TGTGCCAGCAGCTCCCCTAGGGGGCAAGGCCTTCTAGCCAAAAACATTCAGTACTTC. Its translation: CASSSPRGQGLLAKNIQYF.